This TCR beta chain emerged from a study of T cell changes during pregnancy in multiple sclerosis. The V gene's germline CDR1 is LNHNV and CDR2 YYDKDF (reference sequence). Trimming removed 5 bases from V and 3 bases from J; junction bases left unmatched: 2. The CDR3 has 14 residues. Repertoires were generated with immunoSEQ multiplex PCR, while TCRdb's copy carries only in-frame clones and drops some. Here the sample spans some 120,000 clones, about 96% being singletons. In regard to this clone: The identical CDR3 is also encoded by other nucleotide sequences in the sample.

The receptor was derived from a female donor with multiple sclerosis, enrolled in a pregnancy study. The sequencing here drew on peripheral blood, taken after pregnancy. The chain links TRBV15 to TRBJ2-3; 10 bases are a match to TRBD1. The CDR3 reads CATSRDRGTDTQYF. Here the CDR3 DNA reads TGTGCCACCAGCCGGGACAGGGGAACAGATACGCAGTATTTT. The full variable domain, its missing parts supplied by reference TRBV15 and TRBJ2-3, is DAMVIQNPRYQVTQFGKPVTLSCSQTLNHNVMYWYQQKSSQAPKLLFHYYDKDFNNEADTPDNFQSRRPNTSFCFLDIRSPGLGDTAMYLCATSRDRGTDTQYFGPGTRLTVL.